What follows are 13 T cell receptor beta chains derived from one specimen sequenced in a study of blood T cell repertoires in COVID-19. The assay was immunoSEQ multiplex PCR, and TCRdb's table has in-frame clones only and misses some. The table records around 300,000 clones, about 83% of them present only once. Sequencing was carried out using PBMCs or T cells enriched from blood (not recorded which). Every receptor here comes from a woman in her thirties or forties who had recovered from COVID-19.

CDR3 region: CASSLEQGLFSGNTIYF. The CDR3 bases are TGTGCCAGCAGCTTGGAACAGGGGCTCTTCTCTGGAAACACCATATATTTT. The J gene is TRBJ1-3, the V gene TRBV5-6, with 7 bases lining up with TRBD1. The germline CDR1 and CDR2 sequences are SGHDT and YYEEEE. J gave up 0 bases and V 0 bases, and 6 bases lay outside the gene matches. This CDR3 comprises 17 residues.

The rearrangement uses TRBV11-3 and TRBJ2-1, with 16 bases lining up with TRBD2. In germline, CDR1 is SGHNT, CDR2 YENEEA. After removal of 1 base from V and 8 bases from J, the junction contained 2 bases not matched to a gene. This CDR3 region has 16 residues. This CDR3 reads CASSLGGTSGRDEQFF. The CDR3 coding sequence is TGTGCCAGCAGCTTAGGGGGGACTAGCGGGAGGGATGAGCAGTTCTTC.

The CDR3 DNA reads as TGTGCCAGCAGTCCCGGACAGGAGGGGCAAGAGACCCAGTACTTC. It is translated as CASSPGQEGQETQYF. This chain uses TRBV28 with TRBJ2-5; D may be TRBD1 (7 bases). Trimming left V 5 bases short and J 2 bases short, with 15 bases between. Germline CDR1 and CDR2: MDHEN and SYDVKM. This CDR3 is built from 15 residues. The variable domain in full, with the rest retrieved from reference TRBV28 and TRBJ2-5, is DVKVTQSSRYLVKRTGEKVFLECVQDMDHENMFWYRQDPGLGLRLIYFSYDVKMKEKGDIPEGYSVSREKKERFSLILESASTNQTSMYLCASSPGQEGQETQYFGPGTRLLVL.

This rearrangement joins TRBV29-1 to TRBJ2-1, with TRBD2 identical over 7 bases. CDR1 and CDR2 (germline): SQVTM, ANQGSEA. V dropped 5 bases and J dropped 0; count of bases not matched to a gene: 4. The CDR3 contains 14 residues. The CDR3 loop reads CSVTKRDSYNEQFF. The CDR3 coding sequence is TGCAGCGTTACCAAGCGGGACTCCTACAATGAGCAGTTCTTC.

In DNA, the CDR3 is TGCGCCAGCAGCTTGAACAGTGGCACAGATACGCAGTATTTT. Amino acids: CASSLNSGTDTQYF. J is TRBJ2-3 and V is TRBV5-1; no clear D. There are 14 residues in the CDR3. Germline-derived CDR1 and CDR2 are SGHRS and YFSETQ. The V end lost 1 base, the J end lost 1 base, and 7 bases lay between the germline ends.

This sequence joins TRBV30 and TRBJ2-7, with TRBD2 identical over 14 bases. Germline CDR1 and CDR2: GTSNPN and SVGIG (reference sequence). The trim removed 3 bases at V and 7 bases at J, leaving 5 bases unmatched. There are 14 residues in the CDR3. CDR3 DNA sequence: TGTGCCTGGAGGCGACTAGCGGGAGGGGGGGAGCAGTACTTC. Protein: CAWRRLAGGGEQYF.

The chain is built from TRBV5-6 and TRBJ1-4; D possibly corresponds to TRBD1 (6 bases). Germline V lookup: CDR1 SGHDT, CDR2 YYEEEE. The V and J ends lost 4 bases and 7 bases respectively, with 20 bases between them. This CDR3 region has 16 residues. The DNA for the CDR3 is TGTGCCAGCAGCCCAGGGGTAAATGCTTTGGGTGAAAAACTGTTTTTT. As protein: CASSPGVNALGEKLFF.

The chain employs TRBV28 and TRBJ1-4; D not resolved. Deletions cut 7 bases from V and 10 bases from J, with 13 bases between. The CDR3 is 12 amino acids. From germline, CDR1 is MDHEN and CDR2 SYDVKM. The CDR3 DNA sequence: TGTGCCAGCACCACTAGGGAGGGAAAACTGTTTTTT. Protein product: CASTTREGKLFF. The complete variable domain, with remaining parts taken from reference TRBV28 and TRBJ1-4, reads DVKVTQSSRYLVKRTGEKVFLECVQDMDHENMFWYRQDPGLGLRLIYFSYDVKMKEKGDIPEGYSVSREKKERFSLILESASTNQTSMYLCASTTREGKLFFGSGTQLSVL.

The J gene is TRBJ1-3, the V gene TRBV27; no definite D call. This CDR3 is built from 14 residues. Trimming pared 5 bases from V and 1 base from J, leaving 9 bases between. The V gene's germline CDR1 is MNHEY and CDR2 SMNVEV (reference sequence). The CDR3 nucleotides are TGTGCCAGCAGTACGGGGAGGTCTGGAAACACCATATATTTT. Translating it yields CASSTGRSGNTIYF.

V is TRBV6-5 and J is TRBJ2-1; D might be TRBD2 (6 bases). The V gene lost 4 bases and the J gene lost 5 bases, with 15 bases spanning the gap. Germline V gene lookup returns CDR1 MNHEY and CDR2 SVGAGI. The CDR3 has 15 residues. This chain's CDR3 is CASSSARRTNNEQFF. The CDR3 DNA is TGTGCCAGCAGTTCCGCGAGGAGGACTAACAATGAGCAGTTCTTC.

This rearrangement joins TRBV3-1 (or the pseudogene TRBV3-2) to TRBJ2-7, with D hard to call. The CDR3 runs to 14 residues. Germline lookup yields CDR1 LGHDT and CDR2 YNNKEL (reference sequence). Trimming removed 6 bases from V and 5 bases from J, with 17 bases in between. CDR3 region: CASSPTTGSNEQYF. The CDR3 nucleotides read TGTGCCAGCAGTCCAACGACCGGGTCTAACGAGCAGTACTTC.

This clone was observed many times. This sequence joins TRBV7-2 and TRBJ1-2; 7 bases agree with TRBD1. CDR3 length equals 14 residues. Germline V lookup: CDR1 SGHTA, CDR2 FQGNSA. V dropped 4 bases and J dropped 5; count of bases not matched to a gene: 7. This CDR3 reads CASSSGQALYGYTF. In DNA form, the CDR3 reads TGTGCCAGCAGCTCCGGACAGGCCCTTTATGGCTACACCTTC.

This chain joins TRBV5-5 and TRBJ1-5; no clear D. With 3 bases removed from V and 10 bases from J, the gap between germline ends came to 14 bases. Per the germline V gene, CDR1 is SGHKS and CDR2 is YYEKEE (reference sequence). The CDR3 consists of 13 residues. The CDR3 DNA is TGTGCCAGCAGCTCTTTAACTACCCATCCCCAGCATTTT. This sequence encodes CASSSLTTHPQHF.